The clone carrying this T cell receptor beta chain is judged medium-sized (0.01 to 0.1%). The ends were cut back, 5 bases at V and 10 bases at J, with 12 bases in the middle. In germline, CDR1 is SGHTA, CDR2 FQGNSA. The CDR3 totals 12 residues. From the PCR reads, TCRdb called clonotypes with MiXCR, one entry per CDR3 protein. The sample has approximately 9,000 distinct CDR3 sequences, roughly 25% seen once. This entry comes from a study of immune characterization of retroperitoneal liposarcoma. The clonotype comes from a male donor with retroperitoneal liposarcoma. This rearrangement joins TRBV7-2 to TRBJ2-1; D might be TRBD2 (5 bases). The material sequenced was tumor tissue. The CDR3, as DNA: TGTGCCAGCAGCCCTACTAGTTACGAGCAGTTCTTC. This gives the protein CASSPTSYEQFF.